The rows below give T cell receptor beta chains drawn from one sample of a study of blood T cell repertoires in COVID-19. TCRdb's copy holds only in-frame clones and misses some; the assay was immunoSEQ multiplex PCR. The sample contains almost 400,000 clones, under 90% of which appear only once. What was sequenced was PBMCs or T cells enriched from blood (not recorded which). The receptors derive from a young woman who had recovered from COVID-19. Each CDR3 is given with its conserved first and last residue. The D gene is left open where the match is weak. Where a row states a size, it is once, few, many or the class of an expanded clone; other rows omit it.

- | - | TRBJ2-7 | TRBV4-1 | CASSQVTGSYEQYF | TGCGCCAGCAGCCAAGTTACGGGCTCCTACGAGCAGTACTTC
- | - | TRBJ1-5 | TRBV29-1 | CKSVPPGKTNQPQHF | TGCAAATCTGTACCGCCGGGAAAAACTAATCAGCCCCAGCATTTT
- | - | TRBJ2-1 | TRBV5-1 | CASSWVTGNEQFF | TGCGCCAGCAGCTGGGTTACAGGCAATGAGCAGTTCTTC
- | once | TRBJ2-5 | TRBV29-1 | CSVKGGGETQYF | TGCAGCGTTAAGGGGGGGGGAGAGACCCAGTACTTC
TRBD1 | - | TRBJ1-1 | TRBV11-1 | CASSGGDRANTEAFF | TGTGCCAGCAGCGGGGGGGACAGGGCGAACACTGAAGCTTTCTTT
TRBD1 | - | TRBJ1-1 | TRBV5-1 | CASSARDRATEAFF | TGCGCCAGCAGCGCCCGGGACAGGGCCACTGAAGCTTTCTTT
TRBD1 | - | TRBJ1-2 | TRBV18 | CASSHTGGTQFYGYTF | TGTGCCAGCTCACATACAGGGGGCACCCAATTCTATGGCTACACCTTC
- | once | TRBJ1-1 | TRBV2 | CASSVGASTEAFF | TGTGCCAGCAGTGTTGGGGCGAGCACTGAAGCTTTCTTT
TRBD1 | few | TRBJ2-7 | TRBV11-2 | CASSPFWSGQVDEQYF | TGTGCCAGCAGCCCTTTTTGGTCTGGACAGGTTGACGAGCAGTACTTC
- | - | TRBJ1-1 | TRBV25-1 | CASSPQTENTEAFF | TGTGCCAGCAGTCCCCAGACAGAGAACACTGAAGCTTTCTTT
- | - | TRBJ1-1 | TRBV9 | CASSGGNTEAFF | TGTGCCAGCTCCGGAGGGAACACTGAAGCTTTCTTT
- | - | TRBJ1-2 | TRBV28 | CASSPSGRNYGYTF | TGTGCCAGCAGTCCCTCCGGCAGGAACTATGGCTACACCTTC
TRBD2 | once | TRBJ2-1 | TRBV2 | CASSGTSGVEQFF | TGTGCCAGCAGTGGGACTAGCGGGGTTGAGCAGTTCTTC
- | - | TRBJ1-2 | TRBV12-3/TRBV12-4 | CASTLRENYGYTF | TGTGCCAGCACCTTAAGGGAGAACTATGGCTACACCTTC
TRBD1 | - | TRBJ1-4 | TRBV6-5 | CASMQGQVNEKLFF | TGTGCCAGCATGCAAGGACAGGTTAATGAAAAACTGTTTTTT